These T cell receptor beta chains were read from a single sample in a study of blood T cell repertoires in COVID-19. The protocol was immunoSEQ multiplex PCR, while the TCRdb copy is restricted to in-frame clones and leaves out a portion. The sample consists of hundreds of thousands of clones, around 88% of them appearing once. Sequencing used peripheral blood. These receptors came from a woman between 25 and 40 years old with COVID-19, enrolled during active disease. Both conserved end residues are part of each CDR3. The order of the fields is D gene, V gene, J gene, clone size, CDR3 DNA, CDR3 protein. A D gene is named only where the DNA matches it firmly. The size field is filled for only some rows; it gives once, few, many or a size class.

D gene: .; V gene: TRBV18; J gene: TRBJ1-3; clone size: .; CDR3 DNA: TGTGCCAGCTCACCAAACTCCGGAGGGAGCTCTGGAAACACCATATATTTT; CDR3 protein: CASSPNSGGSSGNTIYF
D gene: .; V gene: TRBV19; J gene: TRBJ1-1; clone size: .; CDR3 DNA: TGTGCCAGTAAAGGTTATGACAGTCTGAACACTGAAGCTTTCTTT; CDR3 protein: CASKGYDSLNTEAFF
D gene: TRBD2; V gene: TRBV5-4; J gene: TRBJ2-3; clone size: few; CDR3 DNA: TGTGCCAGCAGCCAAAGAGCGGGAGCCTCAGATACGCAGTATTTT; CDR3 protein: CASSQRAGASDTQYF
D gene: TRBD1; V gene: TRBV27; J gene: TRBJ1-2; clone size: .; CDR3 DNA: TGTGCCAGCAGTTTATACTTAGACCGACAGGGAAAAGGCTACACCTTC; CDR3 protein: CASSLYLDRQGKGYTF
D gene: .; V gene: TRBV28; J gene: TRBJ1-2; clone size: .; CDR3 DNA: TGTGCCAGCAGCCCAGGGTTGGTAGGGGAAGGCTACACCTTC; CDR3 protein: CASSPGLVGEGYTF
D gene: .; V gene: TRBV7-8; J gene: TRBJ2-5; clone size: .; CDR3 DNA: TGTGCCAGCAGCTTAGTTTATTACCAAGAGACCCAGTACTTC; CDR3 protein: CASSLVYYQETQYF
D gene: TRBD2; V gene: TRBV6-1; J gene: TRBJ2-7; clone size: .; CDR3 DNA: TGTGCCAGCAGTGAACCTAGCGGGGGTTACGAGCAGTACTTC; CDR3 protein: CASSEPSGGYEQYF
D gene: TRBD1; V gene: TRBV4-3; J gene: TRBJ1-1; clone size: .; CDR3 DNA: TGCGCCAGCAGCCCGGGGACAGGGCTGGGGGACACTGAAGCTTTCTTT; CDR3 protein: CASSPGTGLGDTEAFF
D gene: .; V gene: TRBV29-1; J gene: TRBJ2-1; clone size: .; CDR3 DNA: TGCAGCGTTGAACGACAGGGACTTCGCAATGAGCAGTTCTTC; CDR3 protein: CSVERQGLRNEQFF
D gene: TRBD1; V gene: TRBV6-2/TRBV6-3; J gene: TRBJ1-5; clone size: .; CDR3 DNA: TGTGCCAGCAGTTGGGGACAGGGGGGTCAGCCCCAGCATTTT; CDR3 protein: CASSWGQGGQPQHF
D gene: .; V gene: TRBV7-8; J gene: TRBJ2-7; clone size: once; CDR3 DNA: TGTGCCAGCAGCCGTCCTCGAATAAGGCTAGTGGAGCAGTACTTC; CDR3 protein: CASSRPRIRLVEQYF
D gene: .; V gene: TRBV5-1; J gene: TRBJ2-5; clone size: .; CDR3 DNA: TGCGCCAGCAGCTTCCTCAGGGTTGGCGAGACCCAGTACTTC; CDR3 protein: CASSFLRVGETQYF
D gene: .; V gene: TRBV5-1; J gene: TRBJ2-7; clone size: .; CDR3 DNA: TGCGCCAGCAGCTTGACAGGGTACGAGCAGTACTTC; CDR3 protein: CASSLTGYEQYF
D gene: .; V gene: TRBV5-1; J gene: TRBJ1-1; clone size: .; CDR3 DNA: TGCGCCAGCCGGATCCCCGGGACAAACACTGAAGCTTTCTTT; CDR3 protein: CASRIPGTNTEAFF
D gene: .; V gene: TRBV11-2; J gene: TRBJ2-1; clone size: .; CDR3 DNA: TGTGCCAGCAGCTTAGACAGAATTTTCAATGAGCAGTTCTTC; CDR3 protein: CASSLDRIFNEQFF
D gene: .; V gene: TRBV6-5; J gene: TRBJ1-2; clone size: .; CDR3 DNA: TGTGCCAGCAGCCACAGGGTGGAGTGGGGCTACACCTTC; CDR3 protein: CASSHRVEWGYTF
D gene: TRBD2; V gene: TRBV4-2; J gene: TRBJ2-3; clone size: .; CDR3 DNA: TGTGCCAGCAGCCCAAGAGGGACTAGCGGGGCTAGCACAGATACGCAGTATTTT; CDR3 protein: CASSPRGTSGASTDTQYF
D gene: TRBD2; V gene: TRBV27; J gene: TRBJ2-7; clone size: .; CDR3 DNA: TGTGCCAGCAGTCCCCCCCCGCGAGCGGGGATGAGCTACGAGCAGTACTTC; CDR3 protein: CASSPPPRAGMSYEQYF
D gene: .; V gene: TRBV15; J gene: TRBJ2-6; clone size: once; CDR3 DNA: TGTGCCACCAGCAGAGATCAGATAGGGGCGGCTGGGGCCAACGTCCTGACTTTC; CDR3 protein: CATSRDQIGAAGANVLTF
D gene: .; V gene: TRBV27; J gene: TRBJ2-7; clone size: .; CDR3 DNA: TGTGCCAGCAGTTCCCCAGGGTATCGCGAGCAGTACTTC; CDR3 protein: CASSSPGYREQYF
D gene: TRBD2; V gene: TRBV7-2; J gene: TRBJ2-3; clone size: .; CDR3 DNA: TGTGCCAGCAGCTTAGAAAGGACCGCGCGGGGGGGGCAGTATTTT; CDR3 protein: CASSLERTARGGQYF
D gene: .; V gene: TRBV19; J gene: TRBJ2-5; clone size: .; CDR3 DNA: TGTGCCAGTAGTATAGCCGGCCAGGGTGGGACCCAGTACTTC; CDR3 protein: CASSIAGQGGTQYF
D gene: TRBD1; V gene: TRBV2; J gene: TRBJ2-4; clone size: .; CDR3 DNA: TGTGCCAGCAGTGAACGCGCCAGGGGGAACTTAGCCAAAAACATTCAGTACTTC; CDR3 protein: CASSERARGNLAKNIQYF
D gene: TRBD1; V gene: TRBV7-2; J gene: TRBJ1-5; clone size: .; CDR3 DNA: TGTGCCAGCAGCCCAAGGACAGGGACCAATCAGCCCCAGCATTTT; CDR3 protein: CASSPRTGTNQPQHF
D gene: .; V gene: TRBV9; J gene: TRBJ2-3; clone size: .; CDR3 DNA: TGTGCCAGCAGCCCCCTCCGGGAACCGGGTACGCAGTATTTT; CDR3 protein: CASSPLREPGTQYF
D gene: TRBD1; V gene: TRBV5-6; J gene: TRBJ1-5; clone size: .; CDR3 DNA: TGTGCCAGCAGCTCCTATAAGCACGGGACAGGGGGTCAGCCCCAGCATTTT; CDR3 protein: CASSSYKHGTGGQPQHF
D gene: .; V gene: TRBV24-1; J gene: TRBJ2-2; clone size: .; CDR3 DNA: TGTGCCACCAGTGATCCCACCCGGACCGGGGAGCTGTTTTTT; CDR3 protein: CATSDPTRTGELFF
D gene: .; V gene: TRBV27; J gene: TRBJ1-6; clone size: few; CDR3 DNA: TGTGCCAGCAGTCCCCCCAGGGCCGGCAGGTCCTATAATTCACCCCTCCACTTT; CDR3 protein: CASSPPRAGRSYNSPLHF
D gene: .; V gene: TRBV18; J gene: TRBJ2-5; clone size: .; CDR3 DNA: TGTGCCAGCTCACCACCCAATAACGGGAAGGCGGGTACCCAGTACTTC; CDR3 protein: CASSPPNNGKAGTQYF
D gene: .; V gene: TRBV18; J gene: TRBJ2-5; clone size: .; CDR3 DNA: TGTGCCAGCTCACCTAGCGAATCAGAGACCCAGTACTTC; CDR3 protein: CASSPSESETQYF
D gene: TRBD1; V gene: TRBV7-2; J gene: TRBJ1-4; clone size: few; CDR3 DNA: TGTGCCAGCAGCCTAAAGGCAGGGGGCTGGACTAATGAAAAACTGTTTTTT; CDR3 protein: CASSLKAGGWTNEKLFF
D gene: .; V gene: TRBV24-1; J gene: TRBJ1-5; clone size: .; CDR3 DNA: TGTGCCACCAGGTCCAGGGATGACCGGCAGCCCCAGCATTTT; CDR3 protein: CATRSRDDRQPQHF
D gene: .; V gene: TRBV2; J gene: TRBJ1-2; clone size: .; CDR3 DNA: TGTGCCAGCAGTTTCTTGCAGAGAGGGGGTGGCGGCTATGGCTACACCTTC; CDR3 protein: CASSFLQRGGGGYGYTF
D gene: TRBD2; V gene: TRBV4-2; J gene: TRBJ2-5; clone size: .; CDR3 DNA: TGTGCCAGCAGCCACCCGGGACTAGCGGGGGGGCCAAGGGGAGGGGAGACCCAGTACTTC; CDR3 protein: CASSHPGLAGGPRGGETQYF
D gene: TRBD1; V gene: TRBV19; J gene: TRBJ1-4; clone size: .; CDR3 DNA: TGTGCCAGTAAAATACGGACAGGGGGCGTTGAAAAACTGTTTTTT; CDR3 protein: CASKIRTGGVEKLFF
D gene: .; V gene: TRBV9; J gene: TRBJ2-1; clone size: .; CDR3 DNA: TGTGCCAGCAGCTCCCAGGGGAGTGAGCAGTTCTTC; CDR3 protein: CASSSQGSEQFF
D gene: TRBD1; V gene: TRBV29-1; J gene: TRBJ2-2; clone size: .; CDR3 DNA: TGCAGCGTTGGAGGGATCCAGGGGGCCGGGAACACCGGGGAGCTGTTTTTT; CDR3 protein: CSVGGIQGAGNTGELFF
D gene: TRBD1; V gene: TRBV25-1; J gene: TRBJ1-1; clone size: few; CDR3 DNA: TGTGCCAGTTCGACAGGGGGCAACACTGAAGCTTTCTTT; CDR3 protein: CASSTGGNTEAFF
D gene: .; V gene: TRBV12-3/TRBV12-4; J gene: TRBJ1-2; clone size: .; CDR3 DNA: TGTGCCAGCAGTCCTCTCACGGGTGGTGGCTACACCTTC; CDR3 protein: CASSPLTGGGYTF
D gene: TRBD1; V gene: TRBV5-1; J gene: TRBJ1-3; clone size: .; CDR3 DNA: TGCGCCAGCAGCTTGGAGCAGGGGGCCAACACCATATATTTT; CDR3 protein: CASSLEQGANTIYF
D gene: TRBD2; V gene: TRBV27; J gene: TRBJ2-2; clone size: .; CDR3 DNA: TGTGCCAGCAGTTTATTTACGGGGGGGCATACCGGGGAGCTGTTTTTT; CDR3 protein: CASSLFTGGHTGELFF